This TCR beta chain was recorded in a study of blood T cell repertoires in COVID-19. With 7 bases removed from V and 1 base from J, the gap between germline ends came to 8 bases. This CDR3 region has 12 residues. Germline CDR1 and CDR2: MDHEN and SYDVKM. As handled by the study authors: Nucleated cell counts were estimated from reference gene primer amplification. Produced via immunoSEQ multiplex PCR; TCRdb's table is partial and in-frame only. Clone size and the V and J calls come from that table; the DNA yielded D and trimming. This sample has approximately 220,000 clones; 75% to 90% occur once, and the top ten carry roughly 27%.

This chain links TRBV28 with TRBJ2-7, with D possibly being TRBD2 (6 bases). The receptor comes from a man aged 35 to 55 with acute or convalescent COVID-19. The material sequenced was peripheral blood. The CDR3 loop is CASKGLSYEQYF. For the CDR3, the DNA is TGTGCCAGCAAAGGACTATCCTACGAGCAGTACTTC.